The clone carrying this T cell receptor beta chain was observed a few times. Its antigen is currently unknown. Donors included only healthy HIV-negative adults lacking recent acute infections or vaccinations. The protocol was immunoSEQ multiplex PCR, while the TCRdb copy is restricted to in-frame clones and leaves out a portion. The table shows approximately 2.5 million clones, with more than 90% occurring only once. The source of the sample is a study of shared clonotypes between healthy human individuals. This CDR3 has 14 residues. Germline V gives CDR1 MGHDK, CDR2 SYGVNS. Deletions cut 2 bases from V and 10 bases from J, with 17 bases between. Study results and caveats: Among donors, sharing of clonotypes was expected to be affected by sequencing depth. Blood alone was sampled, and tissue repertoires likely differ.

The chain combines TRBV25-1 with TRBJ1-1; TRBD1 might be the D (5 bases). Sequenced material: naive CD4+ T cells sorted from blood. The subset was: CD45RA+ positively selected. This clonotype originated in a man in his late teens or twenties in good health. Here the CDR3 DNA reads TGTGCCAGCAGTGAACTGGGACCCGAGGTGGGAGCTTTCTTT. Translated, it gives CASSELGPEVGAFF.